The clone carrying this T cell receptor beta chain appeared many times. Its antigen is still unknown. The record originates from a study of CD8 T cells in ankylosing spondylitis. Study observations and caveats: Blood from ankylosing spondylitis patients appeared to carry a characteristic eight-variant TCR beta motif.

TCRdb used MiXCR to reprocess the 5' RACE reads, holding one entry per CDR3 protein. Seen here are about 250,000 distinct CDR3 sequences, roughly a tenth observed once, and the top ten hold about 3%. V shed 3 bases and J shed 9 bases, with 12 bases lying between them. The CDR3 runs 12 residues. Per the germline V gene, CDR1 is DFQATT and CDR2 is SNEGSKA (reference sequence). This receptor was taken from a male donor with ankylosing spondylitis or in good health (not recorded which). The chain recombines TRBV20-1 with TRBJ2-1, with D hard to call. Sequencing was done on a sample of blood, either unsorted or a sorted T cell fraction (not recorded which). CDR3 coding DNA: TGCAGTGCTAGGAGCCCCCCCTCTGAGCAGTTCTTC. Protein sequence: CSARSPPSEQFF.